Below, 4 T cell receptor beta chains from the same sample are listed, as sequenced in a study of blood T cell repertoires in COVID-19 (dated by TCRdb to 2020 to 2021). Library prep was done by the immunoSEQ multiplex PCR assay. Here the immuneACCESS table is served through TCRdb, limited to in-frame sequences with V and J called. Missing clones are a known gap in these copies; in checked studies unresolved V genes cover under half, and the rest lacks a known reason. The sample table records about 150,000 clones; roughly 78% of these occur just once. The ten largest clonotypes hold roughly 15% of the sample. Sequencing was done on a sample of peripheral blood. These receptors all stem from a human donor with acute or convalescent COVID-19. The donor label of this sample is uncertain.

The chain has TRBV28 and TRBJ1-6; no firm D call. Germline V gene lookup returns CDR1 MDHEN and CDR2 SYDVKM. CDR3 length equals 12 residues. Trimming left V 5 bases short and J 10 bases short, with 9 bases between. The CDR3, as DNA: TGTGCCAGCAGTCTAACGGGATCACCCCTCCACTTT. This translates into CASSLTGSPLHF.

This chain connects TRBV4-1 to TRBJ1-2; TRBD1 is a possible D gene (6 bases). Trimming removed 0 bases at V and 8 bases at J, with 16 bases between. The CDR3 is 15 amino acids. CDR1 and CDR2 from the germline V gene are MGHRA and YSYEKL. The CDR3 is CASSQEMRGPAGYTF. The DNA of the CDR3 is TGCGCCAGCAGCCAAGAGATGCGGGGGCCGGCGGGCTACACCTTC.

The chain employs TRBV6-5 and TRBJ2-1; perhaps TRBD2 as D (5 bases). This CDR3 contains 12 residues. Trimming shortened V by 10 bases and J by 8 bases, and 15 bases separated the two germline ends. Looked up from germline, CDR1 is MNHEY and CDR2 is SVGAGI. The CDR3 loop is CATLGLPYEQFF. For the CDR3, the DNA is TGTGCCACCCTCGGACTCCCCTATGAGCAGTTCTTC.

The V and J genes are TRBV5-4 and TRBJ1-1, with D possibly TRBD1 on 5 matching bases. Trimming removed 0 bases at V and 0 bases at J, with 9 bases between. The CDR3 contains 15 residues. Germline CDR1 is SGHNT and CDR2 is YYREEE (reference sequence). The CDR3 DNA reads as TGTGCCAGCAGCTTGGGGCGGGGGGTGAACACTGAAGCTTTCTTT. Translated: CASSLGRGVNTEAFF.